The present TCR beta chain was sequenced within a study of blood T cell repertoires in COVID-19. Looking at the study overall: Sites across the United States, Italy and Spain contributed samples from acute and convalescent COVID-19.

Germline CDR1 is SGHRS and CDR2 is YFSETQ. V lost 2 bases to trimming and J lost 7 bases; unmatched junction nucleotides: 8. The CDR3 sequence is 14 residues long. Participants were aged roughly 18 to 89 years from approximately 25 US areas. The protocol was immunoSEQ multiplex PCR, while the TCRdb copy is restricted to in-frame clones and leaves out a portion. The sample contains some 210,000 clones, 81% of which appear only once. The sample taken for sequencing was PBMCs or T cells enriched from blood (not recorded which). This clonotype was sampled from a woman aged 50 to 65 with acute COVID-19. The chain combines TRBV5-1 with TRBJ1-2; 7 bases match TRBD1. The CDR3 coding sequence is TGCGCCAGCAGCTTCACCGGGACAGATATTGGCTACACCTTC. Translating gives CASSFTGTDIGYTF.